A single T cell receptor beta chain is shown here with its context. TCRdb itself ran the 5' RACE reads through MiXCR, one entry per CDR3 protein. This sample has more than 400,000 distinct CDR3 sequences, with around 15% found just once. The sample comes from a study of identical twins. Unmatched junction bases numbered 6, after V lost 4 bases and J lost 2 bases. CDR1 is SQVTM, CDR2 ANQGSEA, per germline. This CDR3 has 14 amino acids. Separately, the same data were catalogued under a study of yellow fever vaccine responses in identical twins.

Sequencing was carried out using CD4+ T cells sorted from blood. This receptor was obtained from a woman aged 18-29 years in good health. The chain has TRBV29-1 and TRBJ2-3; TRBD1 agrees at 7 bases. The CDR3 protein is CSVVRGTATDTQYF. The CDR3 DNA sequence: TGCAGCGTTGTGAGAGGGACAGCCACAGATACGCAGTATTTT.